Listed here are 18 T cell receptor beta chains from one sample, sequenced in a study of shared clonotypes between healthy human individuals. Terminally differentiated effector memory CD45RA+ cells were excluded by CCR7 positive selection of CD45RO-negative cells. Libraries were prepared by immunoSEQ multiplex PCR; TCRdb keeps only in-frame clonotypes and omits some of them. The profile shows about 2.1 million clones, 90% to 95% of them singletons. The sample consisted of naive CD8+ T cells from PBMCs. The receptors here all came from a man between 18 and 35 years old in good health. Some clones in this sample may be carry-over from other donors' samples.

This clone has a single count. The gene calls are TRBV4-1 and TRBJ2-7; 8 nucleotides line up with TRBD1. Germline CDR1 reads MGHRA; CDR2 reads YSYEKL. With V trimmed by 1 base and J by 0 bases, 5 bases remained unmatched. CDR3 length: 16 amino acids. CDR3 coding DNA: TGCGCCAGCAGCCAAGCGGCGACAGGGGTCTCCTACGAGCAGTACTTC. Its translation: CASSQAATGVSYEQYF.

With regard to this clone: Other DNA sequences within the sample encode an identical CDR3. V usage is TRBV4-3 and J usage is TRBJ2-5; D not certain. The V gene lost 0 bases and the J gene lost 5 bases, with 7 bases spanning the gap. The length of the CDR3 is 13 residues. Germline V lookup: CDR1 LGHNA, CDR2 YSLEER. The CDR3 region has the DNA TGCGCCAGCAGCCAAGATTTAAGGGAGACCCAGTACTTC. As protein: CASSQDLRETQYF.

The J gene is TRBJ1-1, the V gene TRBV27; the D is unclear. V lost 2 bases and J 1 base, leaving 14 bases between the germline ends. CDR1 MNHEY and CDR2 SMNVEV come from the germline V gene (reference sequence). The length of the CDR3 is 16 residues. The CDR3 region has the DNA TGTGCCAGCAGTTTAACGGCCGGGTCGGCGAACACTGAAGCTTTCTTT. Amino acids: CASSLTAGSANTEAFF.

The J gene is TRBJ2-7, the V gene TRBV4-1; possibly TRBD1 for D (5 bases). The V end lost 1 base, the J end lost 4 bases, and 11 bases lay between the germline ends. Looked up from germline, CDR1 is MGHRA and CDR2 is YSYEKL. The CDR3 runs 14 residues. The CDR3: CASSQAGHSYEQYF. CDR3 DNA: TGCGCCAGCAGCCAAGCTGGACACAGTTACGAGCAGTACTTC.

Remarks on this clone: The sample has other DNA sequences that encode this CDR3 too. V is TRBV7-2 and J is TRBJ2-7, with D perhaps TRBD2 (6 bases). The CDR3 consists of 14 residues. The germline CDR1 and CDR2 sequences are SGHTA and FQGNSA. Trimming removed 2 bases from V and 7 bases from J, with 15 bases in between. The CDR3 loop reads CASSLSGTQGEQYF. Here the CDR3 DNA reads TGTGCCAGCAGCTTATCCGGGACTCAAGGGGAGCAGTACTTC.

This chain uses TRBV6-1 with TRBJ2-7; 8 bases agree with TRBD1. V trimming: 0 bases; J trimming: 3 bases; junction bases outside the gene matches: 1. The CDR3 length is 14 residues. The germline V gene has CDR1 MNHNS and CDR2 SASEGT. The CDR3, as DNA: TGTGCCAGCAGTGAAGCCGGGACAGGCTACGAGCAGTACTTC. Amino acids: CASSEAGTGYEQYF.

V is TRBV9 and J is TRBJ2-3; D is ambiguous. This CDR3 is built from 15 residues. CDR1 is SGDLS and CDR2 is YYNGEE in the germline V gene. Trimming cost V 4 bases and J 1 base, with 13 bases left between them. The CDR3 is CASSPLAARTDTQYF. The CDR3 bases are TGTGCCAGCAGCCCACTGGCGGCCCGCACAGATACGCAGTATTTT.

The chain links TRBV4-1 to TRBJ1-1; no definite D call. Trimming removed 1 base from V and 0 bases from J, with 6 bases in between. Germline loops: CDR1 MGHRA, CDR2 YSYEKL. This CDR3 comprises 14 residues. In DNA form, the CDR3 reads TGCGCCAGCAGCCAAGTTGCCTTGAACACTGAAGCTTTCTTT. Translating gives CASSQVALNTEAFF.

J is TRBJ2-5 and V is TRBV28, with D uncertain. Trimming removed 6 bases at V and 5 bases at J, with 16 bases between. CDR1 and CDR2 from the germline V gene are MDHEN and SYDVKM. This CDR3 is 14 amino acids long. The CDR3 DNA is TGTGCCAGCAGCCGGACCCTAGGTGGGGAGACCCAGTACTTC. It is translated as CASSRTLGGETQYF.

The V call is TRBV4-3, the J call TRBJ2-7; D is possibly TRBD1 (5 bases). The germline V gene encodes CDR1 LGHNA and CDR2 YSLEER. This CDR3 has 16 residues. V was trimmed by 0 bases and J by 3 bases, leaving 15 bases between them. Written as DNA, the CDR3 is TGCGCCAGCAGCCAAGATCGTCGGGCAGGGCACTACGAGCAGTACTTC. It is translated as CASSQDRRAGHYEQYF.

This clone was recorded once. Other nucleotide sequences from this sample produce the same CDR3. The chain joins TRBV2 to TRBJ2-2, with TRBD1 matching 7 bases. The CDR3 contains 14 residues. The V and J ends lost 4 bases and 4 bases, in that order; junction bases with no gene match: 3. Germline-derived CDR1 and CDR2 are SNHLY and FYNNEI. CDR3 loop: CASSASGGTGELFF. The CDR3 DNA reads TGTGCCAGCAGTGCTTCAGGGGGCACCGGGGAGCTGTTTTTT.

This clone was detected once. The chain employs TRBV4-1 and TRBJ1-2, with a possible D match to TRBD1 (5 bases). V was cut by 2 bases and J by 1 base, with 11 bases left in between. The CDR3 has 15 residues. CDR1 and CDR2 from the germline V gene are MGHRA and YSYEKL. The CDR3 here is CASSQRTGGNYGYTF. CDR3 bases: TGCGCCAGCAGCCAAAGGACCGGGGGTAACTATGGCTACACCTTC.

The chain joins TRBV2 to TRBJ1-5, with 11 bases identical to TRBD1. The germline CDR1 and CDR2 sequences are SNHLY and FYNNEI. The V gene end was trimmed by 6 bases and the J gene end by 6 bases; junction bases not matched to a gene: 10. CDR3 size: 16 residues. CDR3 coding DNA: TGTGCCAGCAGCCCAAACGCCGGGACAGGGGGTCAGCCCCAGCATTTT. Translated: CASSPNAGTGGQPQHF.

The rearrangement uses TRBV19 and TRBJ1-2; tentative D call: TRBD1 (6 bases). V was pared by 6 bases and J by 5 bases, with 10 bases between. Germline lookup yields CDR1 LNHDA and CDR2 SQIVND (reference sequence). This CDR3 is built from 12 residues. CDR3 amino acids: CASRTGRYGYTF. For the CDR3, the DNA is TGTGCCAGTAGGACAGGCCGATATGGCTACACCTTC. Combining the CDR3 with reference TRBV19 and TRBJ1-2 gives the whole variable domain DGGITQSPKYLFRKEGQNVTLSCEQNLNHDAMYWYRQDPGQGLRLIYYSQIVNDFQKGDIAEGYSVSREKKESFPLTVTSAQKNPTAFYLCASRTGRYGYTFGSGTRLTVV.

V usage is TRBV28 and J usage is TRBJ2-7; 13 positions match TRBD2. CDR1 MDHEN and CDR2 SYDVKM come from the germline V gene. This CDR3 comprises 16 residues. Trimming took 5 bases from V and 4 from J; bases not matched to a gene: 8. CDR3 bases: TGTGCCAGCAGTCCGCGGACTAGCGGGAGTAAATACGAGCAGTACTTC. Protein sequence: CASSPRTSGSKYEQYF.

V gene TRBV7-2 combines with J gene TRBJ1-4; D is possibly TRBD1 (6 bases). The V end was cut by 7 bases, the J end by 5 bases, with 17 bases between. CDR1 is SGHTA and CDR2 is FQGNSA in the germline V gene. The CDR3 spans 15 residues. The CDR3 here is CASTPWGGMNEKLFF. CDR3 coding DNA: TGTGCCAGCACCCCATGGGGGGGCATGAATGAAAAACTGTTTTTT. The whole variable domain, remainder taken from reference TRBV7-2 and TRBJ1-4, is GAGVSQSPSNKVTEKGKDVELRCDPISGHTALYWYRQSLGQGLEFLIYFQGNSAPDKSGLPSDRFSAERTGGSVSTLTIQRTQQEDSAVYLCASTPWGGMNEKLFFGSGTQLSVL.

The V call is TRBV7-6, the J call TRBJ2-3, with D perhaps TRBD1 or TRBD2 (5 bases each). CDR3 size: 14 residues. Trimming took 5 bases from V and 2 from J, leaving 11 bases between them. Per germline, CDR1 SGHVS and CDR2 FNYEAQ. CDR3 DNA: TGTGCCAGCAGCAGGGGCGGGCACACAGATACGCAGTATTTT. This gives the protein CASSRGGHTDTQYF.

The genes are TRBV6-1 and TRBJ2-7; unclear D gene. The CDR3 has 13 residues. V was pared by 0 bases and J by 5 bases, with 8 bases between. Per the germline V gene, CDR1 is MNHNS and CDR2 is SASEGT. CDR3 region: CASSEAGAHEQYF. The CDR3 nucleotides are TGTGCCAGCAGTGAAGCAGGCGCCCACGAGCAGTACTTC.